This TCR beta chain emerged from a study of cytomegalovirus exposure and HLA in healthy donors. The J segment lost 4 bases and the V segment lost 3 bases, leaving 7 bases of the junction unmatched. Germline assignment: CDR1 MNHNS and CDR2 SASEGT. This CDR3 has 16 residues. Assay: immunoSEQ multiplex PCR; the TCRdb copy retains only in-frame clones and omits some. The sample yields over 200,000 clones, around 88% seen once. The chain is built from TRBV6-1 and TRBJ1-4, with 8 bases that match TRBD1. The clonotype comes from a woman aged 18-29 years in good health and CMV-seronegative. The specimen was PBMCs. The CDR3 DNA follows: TGTGCCAGCAGTGACCATGGTGGACAGGGTAATGAAAAACTGTTTTTT. It encodes CASSDHGGQGNEKLFF.